This T cell receptor (beta chain) is drawn from a study of control samples from healthy donors and cancer patients. Method: immunoSEQ multiplex PCR; TCRdb's copy keeps in-frame clones and lacks some. In the table there are approximately 97,000 clones, approximately 90% of which are singletons. Germline V CDR1 and CDR2: SGDLS, YYNGEE. This CDR3 contains 15 residues. Trimming took 0 bases from V and 7 from J; bases not matched to a gene: 6. The TCR originated in a woman under 30 in good health. The V gene is TRBV9, the J gene TRBJ2-7; TRBD2 matches 11 bases. The material sequenced was blood. DNA for the CDR3: TGTGCCAGCAGCGTAGGACTAGCGGGAAGGGATGAGCAGTACTTC. It is translated as CASSVGLAGRDEQYF.